This T cell receptor (beta chain) was captured by sequencing in a study of blood T cell repertoires in COVID-19. Study summary: T cells, B-cell-depleted T cells, or PBMCs supplied cDNA or gDNA.

V lost 6 bases, J lost 4 bases, and 21 bases lay in between. This CDR3 spans 16 amino acids. Germline V gene lookup returns CDR1 MNHEY and CDR2 SVGEGT. In the original workflow: Amplified reference gene primers provided the basis for estimating nucleated cell counts. Profiling relied on immunoSEQ multiplex PCR, and the TCRdb table lists in-frame clones only, not all of them. D and trimming come from the DNA, and the V and J calls and clone size come from that table. The sample records roughly 140,000 clones, 87% being singletons. Sequencing used peripheral blood. This clonotype was obtained from a woman aged 55 to 70 with active or convalescent COVID-19. The rearrangement uses TRBV6-2 or TRBV6-3 and TRBJ1-1; no clear D gene. The DNA for the CDR3 is TGTGCCAGCAGCCACGAGTCTCCGGTAAAGAGCACTGAAGCTTTCTTT. This sequence encodes CASSHESPVKSTEAFF.